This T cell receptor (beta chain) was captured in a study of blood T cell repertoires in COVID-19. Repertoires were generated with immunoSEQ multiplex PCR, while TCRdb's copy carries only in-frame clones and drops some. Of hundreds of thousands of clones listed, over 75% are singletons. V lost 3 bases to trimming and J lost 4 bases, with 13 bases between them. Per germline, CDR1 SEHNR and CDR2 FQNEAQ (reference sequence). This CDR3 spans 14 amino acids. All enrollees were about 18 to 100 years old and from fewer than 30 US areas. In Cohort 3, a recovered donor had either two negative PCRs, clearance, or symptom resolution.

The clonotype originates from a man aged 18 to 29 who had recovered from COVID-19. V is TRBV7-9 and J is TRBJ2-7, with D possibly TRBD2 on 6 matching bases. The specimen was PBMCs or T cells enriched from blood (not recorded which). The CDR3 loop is CASSLGRSPYEQYF. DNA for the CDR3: TGTGCCAGCAGCTTGGGGAGGTCTCCTTACGAGCAGTACTTC.